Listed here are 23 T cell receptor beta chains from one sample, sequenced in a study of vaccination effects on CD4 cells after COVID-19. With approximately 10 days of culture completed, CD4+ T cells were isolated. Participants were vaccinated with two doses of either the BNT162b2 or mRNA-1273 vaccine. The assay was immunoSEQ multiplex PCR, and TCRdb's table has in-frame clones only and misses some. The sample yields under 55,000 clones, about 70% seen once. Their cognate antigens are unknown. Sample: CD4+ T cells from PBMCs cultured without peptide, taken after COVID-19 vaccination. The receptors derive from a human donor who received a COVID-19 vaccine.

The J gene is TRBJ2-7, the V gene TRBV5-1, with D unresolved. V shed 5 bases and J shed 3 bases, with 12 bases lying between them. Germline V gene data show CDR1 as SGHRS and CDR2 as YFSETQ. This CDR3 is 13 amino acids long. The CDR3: CASRGESHYEQYF. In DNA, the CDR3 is TGCGCCAGCAGAGGAGAGTCTCACTACGAGCAGTACTTC.

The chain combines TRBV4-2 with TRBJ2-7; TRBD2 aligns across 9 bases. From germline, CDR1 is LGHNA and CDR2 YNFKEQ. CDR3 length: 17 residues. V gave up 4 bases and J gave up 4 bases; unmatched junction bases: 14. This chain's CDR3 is CASSRDGGGGVFYEQYF. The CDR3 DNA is TGTGCCAGCAGCCGAGACGGGGGCGGGGGGGTCTTTTACGAGCAGTACTTC.

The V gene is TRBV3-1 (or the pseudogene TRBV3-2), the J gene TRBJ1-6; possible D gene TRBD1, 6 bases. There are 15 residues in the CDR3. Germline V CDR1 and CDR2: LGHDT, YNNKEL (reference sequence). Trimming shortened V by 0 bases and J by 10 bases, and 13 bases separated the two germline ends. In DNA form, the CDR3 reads TGTGCCAGCAGCCAAGAGGGGGGGCATGGATCACCCCTCCACTTT. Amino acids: CASSQEGGHGSPLHF.

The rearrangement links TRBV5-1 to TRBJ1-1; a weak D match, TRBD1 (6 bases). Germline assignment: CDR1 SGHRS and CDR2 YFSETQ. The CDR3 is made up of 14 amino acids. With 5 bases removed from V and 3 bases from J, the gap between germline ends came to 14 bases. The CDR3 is CASRWGGWDTEAFF. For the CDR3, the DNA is TGCGCCAGCAGGTGGGGGGGCTGGGACACTGAAGCTTTCTTT.

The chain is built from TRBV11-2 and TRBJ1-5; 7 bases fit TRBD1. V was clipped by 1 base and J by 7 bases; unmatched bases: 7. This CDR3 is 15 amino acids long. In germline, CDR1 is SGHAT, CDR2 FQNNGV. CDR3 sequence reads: CASSLGRQGGQPQHF. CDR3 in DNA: TGTGCCAGCAGCTTAGGCCGACAGGGCGGCCAGCCCCAGCATTTT.

The CDR3 DNA reads as TGTGCCAGCAGGGTGGAGGCTGAAGCTTTCTTT. Amino acid sequence: CASRVEAEAFF. The chain carries TRBV2 and TRBJ1-1; D is uncertain. Looked up from germline, CDR1 is SNHLY and CDR2 is FYNNEI. This CDR3 has 11 amino acids. Trimming pared 6 bases from V and 6 bases from J, leaving 8 bases between.

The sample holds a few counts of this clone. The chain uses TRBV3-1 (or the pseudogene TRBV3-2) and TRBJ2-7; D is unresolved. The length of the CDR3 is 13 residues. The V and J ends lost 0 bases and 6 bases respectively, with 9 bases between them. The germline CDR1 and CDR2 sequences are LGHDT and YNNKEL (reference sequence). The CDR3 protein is CASSQDYAIEQYF. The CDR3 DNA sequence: TGTGCCAGCAGCCAAGACTACGCTATCGAGCAGTACTTC.

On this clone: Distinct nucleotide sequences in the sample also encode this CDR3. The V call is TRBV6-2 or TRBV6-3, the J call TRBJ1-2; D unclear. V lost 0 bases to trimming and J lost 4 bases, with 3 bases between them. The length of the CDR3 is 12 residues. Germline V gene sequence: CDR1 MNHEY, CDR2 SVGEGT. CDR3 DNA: TGTGCCAGCAGTTACTCCTCCTATGGCTACACCTTC. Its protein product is CASSYSSYGYTF.

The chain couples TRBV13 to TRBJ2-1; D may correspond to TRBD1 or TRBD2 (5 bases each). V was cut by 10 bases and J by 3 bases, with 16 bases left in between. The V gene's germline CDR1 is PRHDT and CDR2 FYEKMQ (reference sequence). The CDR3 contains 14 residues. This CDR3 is CATSGQDFYNEQFF. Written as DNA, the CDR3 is TGTGCCACCTCGGGGCAGGACTTCTACAATGAGCAGTTCTTC.

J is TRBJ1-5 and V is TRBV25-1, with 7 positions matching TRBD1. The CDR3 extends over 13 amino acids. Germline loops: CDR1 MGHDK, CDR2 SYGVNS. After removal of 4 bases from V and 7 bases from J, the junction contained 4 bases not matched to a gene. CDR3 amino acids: CASSATGDQPQHF. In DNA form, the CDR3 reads TGTGCCAGCAGTGCCACAGGGGACCAGCCCCAGCATTTT. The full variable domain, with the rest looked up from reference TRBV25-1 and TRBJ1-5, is EADIYQTPRYLVIGTGKKITLECSQTMGHDKMYWYQQDPGMELHLIHYSYGVNSTEKGDLSSESTVSRIRTEHFPLTLESARPSHTSQYLCASSATGDQPQHFGDGTRLSIL.

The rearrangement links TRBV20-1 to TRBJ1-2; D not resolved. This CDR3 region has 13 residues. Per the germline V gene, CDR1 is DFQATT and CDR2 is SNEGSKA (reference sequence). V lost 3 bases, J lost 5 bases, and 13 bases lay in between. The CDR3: CSASASRSYGYTF. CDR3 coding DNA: TGCAGTGCTAGTGCTTCCCGCTCATATGGCTACACCTTC.

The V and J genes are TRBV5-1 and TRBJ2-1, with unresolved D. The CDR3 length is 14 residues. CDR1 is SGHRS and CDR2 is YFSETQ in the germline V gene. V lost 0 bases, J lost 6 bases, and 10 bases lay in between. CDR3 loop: CASSLGPASNEQFF. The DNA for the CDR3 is TGCGCCAGCAGCTTGGGACCGGCCAGCAATGAGCAGTTCTTC.

CDR3 sequence: CATSERTSGSSFFGELFF. The DNA for the CDR3 is TGTGCCACCAGTGAACGGACTAGCGGGTCCTCTTTTTTCGGGGAGCTGTTTTTT. The chain combines TRBV24-1 with TRBJ2-2; TRBD2 aligns across 11 bases. The ends lost 4 bases at V and 7 bases at J; junction bases unmatched: 13. Germline V CDR1 and CDR2: KGHDR, SFDVKD. The CDR3 loop spans 18 amino acids.

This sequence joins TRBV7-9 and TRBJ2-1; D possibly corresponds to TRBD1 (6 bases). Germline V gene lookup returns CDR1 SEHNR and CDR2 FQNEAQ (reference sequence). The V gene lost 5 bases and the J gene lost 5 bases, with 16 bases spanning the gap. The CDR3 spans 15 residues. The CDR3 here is CASSPTATGNNEQFF. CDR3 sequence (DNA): TGTGCCAGCAGCCCCACCGCCACAGGGAACAATGAGCAGTTCTTC.

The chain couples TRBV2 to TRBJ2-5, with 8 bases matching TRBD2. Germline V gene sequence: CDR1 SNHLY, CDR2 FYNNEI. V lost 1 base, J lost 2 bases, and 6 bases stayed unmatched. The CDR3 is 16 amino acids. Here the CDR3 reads CASSEGLAGGQETQYF. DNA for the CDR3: TGTGCCAGCAGTGAAGGACTGGCGGGGGGTCAAGAGACCCAGTACTTC.

CDR3 protein: CSVVSGETYEQYF. CDR3 bases: TGCAGCGTTGTATCTGGGGAAACCTACGAGCAGTACTTC. J is TRBJ2-7 and V is TRBV29-1; no firm D call. This CDR3 has 13 residues. Germline CDR1 and CDR2: SQVTM and ANQGSEA. V gave up 4 bases and J gave up 2 bases, with 12 bases separating them.

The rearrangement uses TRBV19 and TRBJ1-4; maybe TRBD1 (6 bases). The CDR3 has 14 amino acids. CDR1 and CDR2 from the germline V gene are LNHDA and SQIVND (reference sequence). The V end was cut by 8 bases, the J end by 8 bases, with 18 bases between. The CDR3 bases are TGTGCCAGTTGCCCTCTGGGGGCTCGGGAAAAACTGTTTTTT. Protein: CASCPLGAREKLFF.

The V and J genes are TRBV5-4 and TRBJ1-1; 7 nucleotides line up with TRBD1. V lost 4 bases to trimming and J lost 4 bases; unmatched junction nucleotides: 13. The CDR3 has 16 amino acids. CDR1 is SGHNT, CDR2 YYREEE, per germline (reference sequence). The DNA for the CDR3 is TGTGCCAGCAGCCCTGGGGGTGACAGGGCCGCCACTGAAGCTTTCTTT. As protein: CASSPGGDRAATEAFF.

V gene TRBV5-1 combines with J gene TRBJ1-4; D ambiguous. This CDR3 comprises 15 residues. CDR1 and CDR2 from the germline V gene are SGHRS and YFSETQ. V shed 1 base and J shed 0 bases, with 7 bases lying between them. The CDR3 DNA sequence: TGCGCCAGCAGCTTGCAGCCTGCAACTAATGAAAAACTGTTTTTT. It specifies CASSLQPATNEKLFF.

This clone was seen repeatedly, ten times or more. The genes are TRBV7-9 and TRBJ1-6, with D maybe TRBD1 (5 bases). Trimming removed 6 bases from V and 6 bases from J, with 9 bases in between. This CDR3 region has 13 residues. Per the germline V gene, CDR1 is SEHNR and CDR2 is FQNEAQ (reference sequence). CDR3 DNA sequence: TGTGCCAGCAGTGGGGGGAGTAATTCACCCCTCCACTTT. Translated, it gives CASSGGSNSPLHF. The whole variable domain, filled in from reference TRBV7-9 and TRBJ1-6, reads DTGVSQNPRHKITKRGQNVTFRCDPISEHNRLYWYRQTLGQGPEFLTYFQNEAQLEKSRLLSDRFSAERPKGSFSTLEIQRTEQGDSAMYLCASSGGSNSPLHFGNGTRLTVT.

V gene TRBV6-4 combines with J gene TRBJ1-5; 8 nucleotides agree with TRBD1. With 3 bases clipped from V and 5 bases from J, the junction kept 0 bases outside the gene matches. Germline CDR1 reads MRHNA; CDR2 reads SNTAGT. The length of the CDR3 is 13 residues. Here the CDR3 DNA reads TGTGCCAGCAGTGAACAGGGGGATCAGCCCCAGCATTTT. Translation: CASSEQGDQPQHF.

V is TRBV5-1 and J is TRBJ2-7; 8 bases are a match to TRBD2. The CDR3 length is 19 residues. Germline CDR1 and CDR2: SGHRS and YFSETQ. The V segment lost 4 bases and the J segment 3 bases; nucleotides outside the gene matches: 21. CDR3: CASSRGGARGTLVFYEQYF. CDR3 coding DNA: TGCGCCAGCAGCCGGGGGGGTGCCCGCGGGACCCTTGTTTTCTACGAGCAGTACTTC.

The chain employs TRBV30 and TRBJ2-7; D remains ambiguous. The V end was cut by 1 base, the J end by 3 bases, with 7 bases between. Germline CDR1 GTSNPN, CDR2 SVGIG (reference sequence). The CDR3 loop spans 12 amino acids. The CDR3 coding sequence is TGTGCCTGGAGTGCCTACAGCTACGAGCAGTACTTC. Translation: CAWSAYSYEQYF.